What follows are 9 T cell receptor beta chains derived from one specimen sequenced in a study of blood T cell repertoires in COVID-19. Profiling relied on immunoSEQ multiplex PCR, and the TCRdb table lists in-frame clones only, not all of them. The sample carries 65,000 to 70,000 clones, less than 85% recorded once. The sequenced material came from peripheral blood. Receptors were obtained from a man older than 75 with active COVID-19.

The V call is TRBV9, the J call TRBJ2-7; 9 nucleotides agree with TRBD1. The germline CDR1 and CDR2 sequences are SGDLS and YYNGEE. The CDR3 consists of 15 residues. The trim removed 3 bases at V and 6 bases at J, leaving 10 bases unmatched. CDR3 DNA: TGTGCCAGCAGCGCCAACATCGGACAGGGGATCGAGCAGTACTTC. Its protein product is CASSANIGQGIEQYF. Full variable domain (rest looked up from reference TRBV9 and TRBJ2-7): DSGVTQTPKHLITATGQRVTLRCSPRSGDLSVYWYQQSLDQGLQFLIQYYNGEERAKGNILERFSAQQFPDLHSELNLSSLELGDSALYFCASSANIGQGIEQYFGPGTRLTVT.

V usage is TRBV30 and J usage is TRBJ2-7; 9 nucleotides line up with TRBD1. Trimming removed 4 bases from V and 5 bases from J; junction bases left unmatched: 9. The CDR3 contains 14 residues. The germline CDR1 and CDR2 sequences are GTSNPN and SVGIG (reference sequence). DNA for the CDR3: TGTGCCTGGAACAACAGGGGGCTTGGGAACGAGCAGTACTTC. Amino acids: CAWNNRGLGNEQYF.

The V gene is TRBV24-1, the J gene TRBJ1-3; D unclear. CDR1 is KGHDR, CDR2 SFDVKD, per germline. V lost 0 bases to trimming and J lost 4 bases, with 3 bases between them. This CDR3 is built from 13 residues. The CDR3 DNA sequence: TGTGCCACCAGTGATTTGCGGGGAAACACCATATATTTT. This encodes CATSDLRGNTIYF.

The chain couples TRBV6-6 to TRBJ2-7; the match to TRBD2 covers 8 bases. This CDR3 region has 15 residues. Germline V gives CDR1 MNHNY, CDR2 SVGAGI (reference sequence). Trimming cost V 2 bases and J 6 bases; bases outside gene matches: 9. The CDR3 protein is CASSYPGTRGGEQYF. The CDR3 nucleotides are TGTGCCAGCAGTTACCCCGGGACTAGGGGAGGCGAGCAGTACTTC.

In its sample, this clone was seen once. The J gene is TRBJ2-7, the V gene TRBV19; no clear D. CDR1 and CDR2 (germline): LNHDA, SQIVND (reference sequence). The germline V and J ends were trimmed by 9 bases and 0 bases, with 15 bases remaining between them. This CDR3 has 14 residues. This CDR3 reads CASSTSTDSYEQYF. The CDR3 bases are TGTGCCAGCTCGACCTCGACTGACTCCTACGAGCAGTACTTC.

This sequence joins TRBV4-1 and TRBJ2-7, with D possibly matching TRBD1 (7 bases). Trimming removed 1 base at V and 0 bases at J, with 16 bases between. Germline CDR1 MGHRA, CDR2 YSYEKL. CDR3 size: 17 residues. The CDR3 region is CASSQVWQGGNSYEQYF. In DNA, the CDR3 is TGCGCCAGCAGCCAAGTGTGGCAGGGGGGAAACTCCTACGAGCAGTACTTC.

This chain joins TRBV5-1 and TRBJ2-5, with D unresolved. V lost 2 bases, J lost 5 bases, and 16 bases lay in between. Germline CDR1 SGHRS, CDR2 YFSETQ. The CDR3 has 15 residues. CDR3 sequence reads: CASSFISNERETQYF. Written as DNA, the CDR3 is TGCGCCAGCAGCTTTATCTCCAATGAGAGGGAGACCCAGTACTTC.

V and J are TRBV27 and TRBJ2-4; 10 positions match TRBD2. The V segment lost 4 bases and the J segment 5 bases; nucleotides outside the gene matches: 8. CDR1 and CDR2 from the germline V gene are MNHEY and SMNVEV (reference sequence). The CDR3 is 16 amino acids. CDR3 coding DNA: TGTGCCAGCAGTTATAAGGCGACTAGCGGGCAAAACATTCAGTACTTC. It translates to CASSYKATSGQNIQYF.

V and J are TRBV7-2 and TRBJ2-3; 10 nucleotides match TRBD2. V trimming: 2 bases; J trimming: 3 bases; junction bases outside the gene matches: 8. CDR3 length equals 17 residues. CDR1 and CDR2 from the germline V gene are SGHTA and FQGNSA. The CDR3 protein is CASSLPRPGLATDTQYF. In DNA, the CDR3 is TGTGCCAGCAGCTTACCCCGACCGGGACTAGCGACAGATACGCAGTATTTT.